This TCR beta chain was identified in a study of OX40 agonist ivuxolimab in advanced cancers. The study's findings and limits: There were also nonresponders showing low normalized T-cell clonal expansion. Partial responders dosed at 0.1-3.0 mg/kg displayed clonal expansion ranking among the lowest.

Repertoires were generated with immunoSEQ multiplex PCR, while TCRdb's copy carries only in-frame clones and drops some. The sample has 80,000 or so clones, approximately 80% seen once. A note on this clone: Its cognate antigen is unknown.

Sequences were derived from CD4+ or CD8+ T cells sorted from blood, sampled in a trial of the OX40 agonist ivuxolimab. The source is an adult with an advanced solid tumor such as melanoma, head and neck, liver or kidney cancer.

CDR3 loop: CASSRDPGGAYEQYF. CDR3 sequence (DNA): TGTGCCAGCAGCCGCGACCCGGGCGGGGCCTACGAGCAGTACTTC. This sequence joins TRBV11-2 and TRBJ2-7; TRBD2 is a possible D gene (6 bases). The CDR3 has 15 amino acids. The V end was cut by 5 bases, the J end by 2 bases, with 16 bases between. Per germline, CDR1 SGHAT and CDR2 FQNNGV.